The present entry profiles one T cell receptor (beta chain) with its context. Its antigen remains unknown. This entry belongs to a study of T cell responses to AZD1222 COVID-19 vaccine. Findings and limits, study-wide: Clonal diversity was possibly underestimated, and white British individuals and females predominated among donors. No repertoire was sampled before or during the peak T cell response, only after it.

Germline assignment: CDR1 SEHNR and CDR2 FQNEAQ (reference sequence). This CDR3 spans 15 amino acids. Between the trimmed V and J ends, which lost 6 bases and 0 bases, there was a span of 14 bases. TCRdb's copy holds only in-frame clones and misses some; the assay was immunoSEQ multiplex PCR. The sample yields over 150,000 clones, approximately 92% seen once. The rearrangement links TRBV7-9 to TRBJ1-1; TRBD1 might be the D (6 bases). Specimen: peripheral blood, collected 28 days after the second dose of the MenACWY control vaccine. The origin of this receptor is an adult who received the MenACWY meningococcal vaccine as a control. The chain's CDR3 is CASSRGGLLNTEAFF. CDR3 in DNA: TGTGCCAGCAGTCGTGGGGGGCTATTGAACACTGAAGCTTTCTTT. Full variable domain (rest looked up from reference TRBV7-9 and TRBJ1-1): DTGVSQNPRHKITKRGQNVTFRCDPISEHNRLYWYRQTLGQGPEFLTYFQNEAQLEKSRLLSDRFSAERPKGSFSTLEIQRTEQGDSAMYLCASSRGGLLNTEAFFGQGTRLTVV.